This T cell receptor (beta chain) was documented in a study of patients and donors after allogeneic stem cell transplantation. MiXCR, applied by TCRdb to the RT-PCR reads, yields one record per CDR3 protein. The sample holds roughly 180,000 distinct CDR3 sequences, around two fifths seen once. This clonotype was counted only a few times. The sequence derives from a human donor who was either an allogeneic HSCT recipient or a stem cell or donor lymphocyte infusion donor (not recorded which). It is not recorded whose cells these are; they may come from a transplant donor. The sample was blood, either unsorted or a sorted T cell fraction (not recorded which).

CDR3 coding DNA: TGTGCCAGCAGTTACAGCAGGGGTTTTGGAAACACCATATATTTT. This translates into CASSYSRGFGNTIYF. The chain combines TRBV6-6 with TRBJ1-3, with D perhaps TRBD1 (6 bases). CDR3 size: 15 residues. Germline loops: CDR1 MNHNY, CDR2 SVGAGI (reference sequence). Trimming left V 2 bases short and J 3 bases short, with 11 bases between.